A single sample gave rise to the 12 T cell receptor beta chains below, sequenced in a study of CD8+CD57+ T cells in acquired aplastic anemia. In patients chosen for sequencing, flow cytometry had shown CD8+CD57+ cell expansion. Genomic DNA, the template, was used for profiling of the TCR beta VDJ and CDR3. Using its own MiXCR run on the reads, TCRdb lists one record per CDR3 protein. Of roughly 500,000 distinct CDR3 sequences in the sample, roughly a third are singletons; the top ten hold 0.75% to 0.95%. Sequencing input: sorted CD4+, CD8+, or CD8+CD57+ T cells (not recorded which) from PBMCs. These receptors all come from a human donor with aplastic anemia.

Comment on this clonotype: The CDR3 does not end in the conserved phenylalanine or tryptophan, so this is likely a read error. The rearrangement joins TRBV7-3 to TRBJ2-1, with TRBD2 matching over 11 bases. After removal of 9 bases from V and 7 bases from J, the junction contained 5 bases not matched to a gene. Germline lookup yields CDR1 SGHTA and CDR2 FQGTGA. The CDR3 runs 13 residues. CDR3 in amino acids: CARLAGGGNEQFL. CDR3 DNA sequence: TGTGCCAGGCTAGCGGGAGGAGGGAATGAGCAGTTCCTC.

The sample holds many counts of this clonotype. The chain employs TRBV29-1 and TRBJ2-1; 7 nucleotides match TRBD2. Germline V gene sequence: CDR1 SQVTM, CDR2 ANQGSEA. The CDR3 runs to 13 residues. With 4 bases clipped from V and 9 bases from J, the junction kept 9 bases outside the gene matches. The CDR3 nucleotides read TGCAGCGTTGTCGGGGAGGGAATGGGTGAGCAGTTCTTC. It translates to CSVVGEGMGEQFF.

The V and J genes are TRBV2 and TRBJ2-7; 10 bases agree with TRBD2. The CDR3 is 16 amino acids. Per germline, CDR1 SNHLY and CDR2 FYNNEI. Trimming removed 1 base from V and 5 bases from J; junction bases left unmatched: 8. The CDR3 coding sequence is TGTGCCAGCAGTGAAGTGCCAGCGGGAGGGCCCGACGAGCAGTACTTC. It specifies CASSEVPAGGPDEQYF.

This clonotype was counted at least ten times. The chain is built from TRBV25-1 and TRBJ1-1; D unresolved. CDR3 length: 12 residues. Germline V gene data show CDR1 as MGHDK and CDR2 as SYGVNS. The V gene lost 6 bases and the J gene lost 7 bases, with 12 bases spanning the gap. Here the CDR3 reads CASSTPPGEAFF. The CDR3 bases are TGTGCCAGCAGCACCCCTCCCGGTGAAGCTTTCTTT.

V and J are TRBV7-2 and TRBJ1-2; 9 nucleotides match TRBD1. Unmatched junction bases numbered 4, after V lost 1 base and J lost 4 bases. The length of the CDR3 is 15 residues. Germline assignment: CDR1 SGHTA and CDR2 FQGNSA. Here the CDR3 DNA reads TGTGCCAGCAGCTTAGGGGCGACAGGGGGCTATGGCTACACCTTC. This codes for CASSLGATGGYGYTF.

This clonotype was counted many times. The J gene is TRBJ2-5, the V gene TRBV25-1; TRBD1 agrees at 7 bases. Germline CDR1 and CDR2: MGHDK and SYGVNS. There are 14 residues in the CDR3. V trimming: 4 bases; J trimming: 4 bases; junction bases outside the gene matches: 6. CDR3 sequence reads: CASSATGARETQYF. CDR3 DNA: TGTGCCAGCAGTGCTACAGGGGCCCGAGAGACCCAGTACTTC.

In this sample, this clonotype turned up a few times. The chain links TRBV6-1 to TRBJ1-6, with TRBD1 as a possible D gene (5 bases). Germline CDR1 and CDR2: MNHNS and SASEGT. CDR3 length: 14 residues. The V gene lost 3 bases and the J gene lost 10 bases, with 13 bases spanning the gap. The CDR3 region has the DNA TGTGCCAGCAGTGACCTGAGGGGAGGCTCACCCCTCCACTTT. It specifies CASSDLRGGSPLHF.

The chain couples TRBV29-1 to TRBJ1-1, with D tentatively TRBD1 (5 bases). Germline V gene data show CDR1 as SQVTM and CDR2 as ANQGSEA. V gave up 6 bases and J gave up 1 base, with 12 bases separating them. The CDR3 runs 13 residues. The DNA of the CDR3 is TGCAGCGTCACCGGGACTGGGAACACTGAAGCTTTCTTT. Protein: CSVTGTGNTEAFF.

Here the CDR3 DNA reads TGTGCCAGCAGTAGGAGGGCCCGCGATAGTACGCAGTATTTT. The encoded protein is CASSRRARDSTQYF. The chain combines TRBV25-1 with TRBJ2-3; weak D call: TRBD2 (6 bases). Trimming cost V 5 bases and J 8 bases, with 17 bases left between them. The germline V gene has CDR1 MGHDK and CDR2 SYGVNS. The CDR3 is made up of 14 amino acids.

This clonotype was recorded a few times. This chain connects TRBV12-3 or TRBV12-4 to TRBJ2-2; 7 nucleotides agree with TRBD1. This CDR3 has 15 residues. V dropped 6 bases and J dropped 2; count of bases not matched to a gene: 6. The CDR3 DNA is TGTGCCAGCAGACCGGGACAGTCTAACACCGGGGAGCTGTTTTTT. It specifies CASRPGQSNTGELFF.

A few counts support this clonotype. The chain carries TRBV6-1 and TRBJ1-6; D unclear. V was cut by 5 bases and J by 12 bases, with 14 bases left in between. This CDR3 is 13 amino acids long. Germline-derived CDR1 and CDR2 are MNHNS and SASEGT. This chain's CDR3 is CASSPRRAGPLHF. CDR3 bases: TGTGCCAGCAGTCCCCGACGGGCAGGACCCCTCCACTTT.

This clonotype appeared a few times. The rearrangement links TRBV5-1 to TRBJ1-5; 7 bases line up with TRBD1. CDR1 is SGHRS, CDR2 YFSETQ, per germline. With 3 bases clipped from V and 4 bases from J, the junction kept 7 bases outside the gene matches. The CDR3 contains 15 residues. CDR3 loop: CASSWTGRENQPQHF. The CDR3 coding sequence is TGCGCCAGCAGCTGGACAGGACGGGAAAATCAGCCCCAGCATTTT. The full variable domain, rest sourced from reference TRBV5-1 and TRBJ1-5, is KAGVTQTPRYLIKTRGQQVTLSCSPISGHRSVSWYQQTPGQGLQFLFEYFSETQRNKGNFPGRFSGRQFSNSRSEMNVSTLELGDSALYLCASSWTGRENQPQHFGDGTRLSIL.